The 27 T cell receptor beta chains below were found in one sample sequenced in a study of T cells after yellow fever vaccination. One entry per CDR3 protein, called by TCRdb with MiXCR from the 5' RACE reads. The sample holds around 200,000 distinct CDR3 sequences, 11% seen once. This sample comprised CD8+ T cells sorted from PBMCs, obtained 15 days after the yellow fever booster vaccination. These receptors originate from a man aged 18 to 30 who received the YFV17D yellow fever vaccine.

The chain combines TRBV4-1 with TRBJ1-1; no clear D. V was trimmed by 1 base and J by 11 bases, leaving 14 bases between them. Per germline, CDR1 MGHRA and CDR2 YSYEKL. The CDR3 length is 13 residues. Written as DNA, the CDR3 is TGCGCCAGCAGCCAAGCAGAACGGGTTTTGGCTTTCTTT. Translated, it gives CASSQAERVLAFF.

The rearrangement joins TRBV6-5 to TRBJ2-5; no firm D call. The ends were cut back, 2 bases at V and 4 bases at J, with 20 bases in the middle. Germline-derived CDR1 and CDR2 are MNHEY and SVGAGI. The CDR3 has 17 residues. CDR3 sequence: CASSYAASQFGPETQYF. CDR3 in DNA: TGTGCCAGCAGTTACGCCGCCTCCCAGTTTGGCCCAGAGACCCAGTACTTC.

V is TRBV10-3 and J is TRBJ2-1; D remains unclear. The CDR3 is 17 residues long. Trimming cost V 4 bases and J 3 bases, with 19 bases left between them. Per germline, CDR1 ENHRY and CDR2 SYGVKD. The CDR3 DNA is TGTGCCATCAGTGGCCCCCCGGAAGGGCCAGGCTACAATGAGCAGTTCTTC. Protein: CAISGPPEGPGYNEQFF.

This chain links TRBV6-2 or TRBV6-3 with TRBJ2-6; 9 bases fit TRBD2. From germline, CDR1 is MNHEY and CDR2 SVGEGT. The CDR3 has 17 amino acids. After removal of 1 base from V and 2 bases from J, the junction contained 3 bases not matched to a gene. DNA for the CDR3: TGTGCCAGCAGTTACTATCTAGCGGGGCCTGGGGCCAACGTCCTGACTTTC. Translating gives CASSYYLAGPGANVLTF.

This clonotype was seen a handful of times. This chain connects TRBV6-5 to TRBJ1-2; no clear D gene. The CDR3 loop spans 13 amino acids. CDR1 is MNHEY, CDR2 SVGAGI, per germline. V was shortened by 7 bases and J by 4 bases, with 13 bases between the two germline ends. The CDR3 DNA is TGTGCCAGCACCCCCCATGGCAGCTATGGCTACACCTTC. Translation: CASTPHGSYGYTF.

This clonotype has only a few counts. The chain links TRBV29-1 to TRBJ2-7; D may be TRBD1 or TRBD2 (5 bases each). Germline V gene sequence: CDR1 SQVTM, CDR2 ANQGSEA. The CDR3 consists of 13 residues. Deletions cut 6 bases from V and 0 bases from J, with 12 bases between. The CDR3 sequence is CSVRDGSSYEQYF. CDR3 in DNA: TGCAGCGTCCGGGACGGTAGCTCCTACGAGCAGTACTTC.

This chain connects TRBV5-1 to TRBJ1-1; a possible D gene is TRBD1 (5 bases). Between the trimmed V and J ends, which lost 4 bases and 7 bases, there was a span of 17 bases. The germline V gene encodes CDR1 SGHRS and CDR2 YFSETQ. CDR3 size: 14 residues. CDR3 in DNA: TGCGCCAGCAGCCTCGGCGCAGGGACCGATGAAGCTTTCTTT. This encodes CASSLGAGTDEAFF. Full variable domain (outside the CDR3, taken from reference TRBV5-1 and TRBJ1-1): KAGVTQTPRYLIKTRGQQVTLSCSPISGHRSVSWYQQTPGQGLQFLFEYFSETQRNKGNFPGRFSGRQFSNSRSEMNVSTLELGDSALYLCASSLGAGTDEAFFGQGTRLTVV.

The V call is TRBV29-1, the J call TRBJ2-1; TRBD1 agrees at 7 bases. V shed 3 bases, J shed 7 bases, and the junction held 9 bases outside the gene matches. CDR1 and CDR2 from the germline V gene are SQVTM and ANQGSEA. The CDR3 contains 14 residues. CDR3 protein: CSVDPTGTGNEQFF. In DNA form, the CDR3 reads TGCAGCGTTGATCCGACAGGGACGGGGAATGAGCAGTTCTTC.

V gene TRBV4-3 combines with J gene TRBJ2-2; D gene unclear. Germline V CDR1 and CDR2: LGHNA, YSLEER. The germline V and J ends were trimmed by 0 bases and 2 bases, with 7 bases remaining between them. This CDR3 comprises 15 residues. CDR3 in amino acids: CASSQDSGNTGELFF. Here the CDR3 DNA reads TGCGCCAGCAGCCAAGATTCAGGAAACACCGGGGAGCTGTTTTTT.

This clonotype was counted ten times or more. The rearrangement uses TRBV7-2 and TRBJ2-1, with 9 bases matching TRBD2. The V and J ends lost 1 base and 6 bases, in that order; junction bases with no gene match: 4. This CDR3 contains 15 residues. Germline CDR1 SGHTA, CDR2 FQGNSA. CDR3 sequence reads: CASSLGSGGPNEQFF. As DNA, the CDR3 is TGTGCCAGCAGCTTAGGCAGCGGGGGGCCCAATGAGCAGTTCTTC.

V gene TRBV10-3 combines with J gene TRBJ2-1; TRBD1 matches at 11 bases. Germline V gives CDR1 ENHRY, CDR2 SYGVKD. The trim removed 6 bases at V and 3 bases at J, leaving 1 base unmatched. This CDR3 is built from 14 residues. CDR3 sequence (DNA): TGTGCCATCAGGGGGACAGGGGGCTACAATGAGCAGTTCTTC. This sequence encodes CAIRGTGGYNEQFF.

J is TRBJ1-1 and V is TRBV7-2, with D tentatively TRBD1 (6 bases). The germline gives CDR1 SGHTA, CDR2 FQGNSA. CDR3 size: 15 residues. V was pared by 1 base and J by 5 bases, with 14 bases between. In DNA, the CDR3 is TGTGCCAGCAGCTTAGGAGGGGGGGCGCGGACTGAAGCTTTCTTT. It is translated as CASSLGGGARTEAFF.

This clonotype was counted between two and nine times. J is TRBJ1-1 and V is TRBV9; D call uncertain. CDR1 is SGDLS and CDR2 is YYNGEE in the germline V gene. V dropped 2 bases and J dropped 1 base, with 3 bases sitting between them. The CDR3 consists of 12 residues. The DNA of the CDR3 is TGTGCCAGCAGCGTCTCGAACACTGAAGCTTTCTTT. Protein sequence: CASSVSNTEAFF.

The chain employs TRBV12-3 or TRBV12-4 and TRBJ2-3; D possibly corresponds to TRBD1 (6 bases). V was shortened by 3 bases and J by 5 bases, with 18 bases between the two germline ends. The CDR3 loop spans 16 amino acids. CDR3 sequence: CASSFLGAQGQDTQYF. The CDR3 DNA is TGTGCCAGCAGTTTTTTGGGTGCCCAGGGGCAAGATACGCAGTATTTT.

This clonotype has a handful of counts. The chain joins TRBV7-9 to TRBJ2-2; D perhaps matches TRBD1 (6 bases). The germline V gene has CDR1 SEHNR and CDR2 FQNEAQ (reference sequence). The CDR3 extends over 14 amino acids. V shed 0 bases and J shed 7 bases, with 9 bases lying between them. The CDR3, as DNA: TGTGCCAGCAGCTTAGCCCAGGGGAACGGGGAGCTGTTTTTT. Translating gives CASSLAQGNGELFF.

This clonotype has ten or more counts. The chain combines TRBV24-1 with TRBJ1-1; D gene uncertain. The germline gives CDR1 KGHDR, CDR2 SFDVKD. The CDR3 sequence is 12 residues long. The germline V and J ends were trimmed by 3 bases and 1 base, with 2 bases remaining between them. The CDR3 DNA reads as TGTGCCACCAGTGATGGGAACACTGAAGCTTTCTTT. This gives the protein CATSDGNTEAFF.

This clonotype was detected a few times. The chain has TRBV11-2 and TRBJ2-3, with D perhaps matching TRBD2 (6 bases). CDR3 length: 15 residues. CDR1 is SGHAT, CDR2 FQNNGV, per germline. V was cut by 4 bases and J by 4 bases, with 15 bases left in between. The CDR3 DNA follows: TGTGCCAGCAGCTCACGGAGGGGCCTCCCAGATACGCAGTATTTT. Amino acids: CASSSRRGLPDTQYF.

V gene TRBV28 combines with J gene TRBJ1-6, with unresolved D. Germline V lookup: CDR1 MDHEN, CDR2 SYDVKM. The CDR3 sequence is 16 residues long. V lost 2 bases and J lost 7, with 15 bases in between. This CDR3 is CASSLRPRLVNSPLHF. In nucleotides, the CDR3 is TGTGCCAGCAGTTTAAGACCGCGGCTGGTGAATTCACCCCTCCACTTT.

This clonotype was seen only a few times. The rearrangement joins TRBV19 to TRBJ1-1; maybe TRBD1 (6 bases). The germline CDR1 and CDR2 sequences are LNHDA and SQIVND (reference sequence). This CDR3 is 15 amino acids long. V gave up 5 bases and J gave up 4 bases, with 17 bases separating them. The CDR3 reads CASSLIEGGGTEAFF. CDR3 bases: TGTGCCAGTAGTCTAATAGAGGGAGGGGGCACTGAAGCTTTCTTT. Complete variable domain (other parts from reference TRBV19 and TRBJ1-1): DGGITQSPKYLFRKEGQNVTLSCEQNLNHDAMYWYRQDPGQGLRLIYYSQIVNDFQKGDIAEGYSVSREKKESFPLTVTSAQKNPTAFYLCASSLIEGGGTEAFFGQGTRLTVV.

This clonotype came up a few times. The chain recombines TRBV20-1 with TRBJ2-7; a weak D match, TRBD1 (5 bases). Germline loops: CDR1 DFQATT, CDR2 SNEGSKA (reference sequence). V was clipped by 3 bases and J by 4 bases, with 16 bases between them. This CDR3 has 14 residues. Here the CDR3 DNA reads TGCAGTGCTAGGTATAGGGGTGGCTTTTACGAGCAGTACGTC. Its translation: CSARYRGGFYEQYV.

Only a few counts were recorded for this clonotype. The rearrangement joins TRBV6-2 or TRBV6-3 to TRBJ1-1; 8 nucleotides match TRBD1. The V segment lost 0 bases and the J segment 2 bases; nucleotides outside the gene matches: 8. Germline values: CDR1 MNHEY, CDR2 SVGEGT. The CDR3 is 17 residues long. The CDR3 reads CASSYSIGDRPNTEAFF. As DNA, the CDR3 is TGTGCCAGCAGTTACTCGATAGGGGACAGGCCAAACACTGAAGCTTTCTTT.

The chain joins TRBV4-1 to TRBJ1-1, with a tentative D call TRBD1 (5 bases). CDR3 size: 17 residues. Germline V gives CDR1 MGHRA, CDR2 YSYEKL. V was cut by 0 bases and J by 3 bases, with 17 bases left in between. CDR3 loop: CASSQEGQGIFHTEAFF. The CDR3 DNA follows: TGCGCCAGCAGCCAAGAGGGGCAGGGAATTTTTCACACTGAAGCTTTCTTT.

This clonotype was counted a few times. The rearrangement joins TRBV6-6 to TRBJ2-3; tentative D call: TRBD2 (6 bases). The CDR3 has 13 amino acids. V lost 6 bases to trimming and J lost 2 bases, with 9 bases between them. The V gene's germline CDR1 is MNHNY and CDR2 SVGAGI (reference sequence). The CDR3 DNA follows: TGTGCCAGCAGGGCTAGCGCCACAGATACGCAGTATTTT. It yields the protein CASRASATDTQYF.

The chain has TRBV4-1 and TRBJ1-1; 7 nucleotides agree with TRBD1. This CDR3 has 15 residues. The V segment lost 4 bases and the J segment 5 bases; nucleotides outside the gene matches: 10. Germline values: CDR1 MGHRA, CDR2 YSYEKL. The CDR3 spells CASSPGEGARTEAFF. In nucleotides, the CDR3 is TGCGCCAGCAGCCCAGGGGAGGGGGCGCGAACTGAAGCTTTCTTT.

The CDR3 spells CSVGSGSNYGYTF. CDR3 coding DNA: TGCAGCGTGGGGTCGGGCTCTAACTATGGCTACACCTTC. The chain carries TRBV29-1 and TRBJ1-2; D gene ambiguous. Trimming removed 6 bases from V and 0 bases from J, with 11 bases in between. The CDR3 extends over 13 amino acids. Germline loops: CDR1 SQVTM, CDR2 ANQGSEA.

The chain couples TRBV4-1 to TRBJ2-1; 8 positions agree with TRBD1. CDR3 length equals 14 residues. CDR1 is MGHRA, CDR2 YSYEKL, per germline. J was trimmed by 7 bases and V by 4 bases; bases with no gene match: 6. The CDR3 DNA reads TGCGCCAGCAGCCGAGGACAGGGCTTAAATGAGCAGTTCTTC. It encodes CASSRGQGLNEQFF.

The chain combines TRBV11-2 with TRBJ2-1, with 11 nucleotides matching TRBD2. Germline values: CDR1 SGHAT, CDR2 FQNNGV. The CDR3 sequence is 17 residues long. V was clipped by 0 bases and J by 4 bases; unmatched bases: 5. The CDR3 spells CASSLDSSGGAYNEQFF. Written as DNA, the CDR3 is TGTGCCAGCAGCTTAGACAGTAGCGGGGGGGCATACAATGAGCAGTTCTTC.